This record looks at one TCR beta chain sequence and its context. Antigen: not known. The source of the sample is a study of shared clonotypes between healthy human individuals. General study findings and limits: On the whole, naive subsets had larger estimated richness than memory subsets had. Sample collection involved blood only; tissue repertoires are likely different.

It was CD45RO-negative cells, positively selected for CCR7, that made up naive CD8 cells, with terminally differentiated effector memory CD45RA+ cells excluded. The V gene lost 5 bases and the J gene lost 2 bases, with 6 bases spanning the gap. From germline, CDR1 is LNHDA and CDR2 SQIVND (reference sequence). The CDR3 covers 12 residues. The table came from immunoSEQ multiplex PCR; TCRdb's copy has only in-frame clones and leaves some out. The table shows around 2.1 million clones, with around 93% occurring only once. This chain links TRBV19 with TRBJ1-2, with D uncertain. This TCR came from a man aged 18 to 35 in good health. Some clones in this sample may be carry-over from other donors' samples. Sequenced sample: naive CD8+ T cells from PBMCs. The CDR3 bases are TGTGCCAGTAGTGGCCGGAACTATGGCTACACCTTC. This gives the protein CASSGRNYGYTF. Full variable domain (outside the CDR3, taken from reference TRBV19 and TRBJ1-2): DGGITQSPKYLFRKEGQNVTLSCEQNLNHDAMYWYRQDPGQGLRLIYYSQIVNDFQKGDIAEGYSVSREKKESFPLTVTSAQKNPTAFYLCASSGRNYGYTFGSGTRLTVV.